This T cell receptor (beta chain) was observed in a study of OX40 agonist ivuxolimab in advanced cancers. About the study as a whole: Ivuxolimab was an agonistic, fully human IgG2 monoclonal antibody directed against OX40 (CD134), a costimulatory receptor. Three dose-escalation patients achieved partial responses, one with hepatocellular carcinoma and two with cutaneous melanoma. In the dose-escalation cohort, roughly four fifths of patients were male, and the mean age was approximately 64 years, with a range of about 23 to 80. The paper covers the monotherapy dose-escalation part of the phase I ivuxolimab trial, which included N of about 51 patients. Patients were allowed to have had prior anti-PD-1, anti-PD-L1 or anti-CTLA-4 therapy, and 40% of the dose-escalation patients had previously received checkpoint inhibitors. Of the roughly 50 dose-escalation patients, hepatocellular carcinoma was present in 19, melanoma in roughly 15, renal cell carcinoma in 9 and head and neck cancer in 9. The purpose of peripheral TCRbeta sequencing was to test whether ivuxolimab changed TCR sequence diversity and led to clonal T-cell expansion. Intravenous ivuxolimab was administered to patients every 2 weeks at six dose levels: 0.01, 0.1, 0.3, 1.5, 3 and 10 mg/kg.

To sequence the TCRbeta CDR3 region, genomic DNA was isolated from the sorted cells. TCRbeta CDR3 regions were sequenced using the immunoSEQ Assay. The immuneACCESS repertoire file appears here via TCRdb, limited to in-frame rearrangements. These files lack a portion of the clones; in checked studies, under half of the deficit traces to unresolved V genes, and the cause of the others is not known. The sample table contains 60,000 or so clones; only one count was recorded for over 65% of them. The top ten clonotypes cover 2.5% to 3.5% of the sample. Results and caveats for the whole study, not just this receptor: After ivuxolimab, more expanded clones were found on average in CD8+ T cells than in CD4+ T cells. At doses of 0.1 to 3.0 mg/kg, clonal expansion of both CD4+ and CD8+ blood T cells was observed from baseline to week 6. Low levels of normalized T-cell clonal expansion were also seen in some patients who did not respond. Which antigens the clonally expanded peripheral T cells were specific for was not determined. Partial responders in the 0.1-3.0 mg/kg groups had among the lowest normalized peripheral clonal expansion, especially among CD8+ T cells.

From its cysteine to its phenylalanine, the CDR3 spans 13 amino acids. The CDR3 DNA has 39 bases and is translated from base 1. V and J are truncated by 5 bases and 6 bases respectively, leaving an intervening sequence of 11 bases. CDR1 and CDR2 are read off the germline V gene as SGHTA and FQGNSA. Remarks on this clone: The antigen it binds to is not known. Base qualities were left out, and no much larger clone turns up one base away.

The trial excluded patients who had a history of autoimmune disease or were on systemic immunosuppression. Peripheral blood for TCR sequencing was collected from all dose cohorts at baseline, on cycle 4 day 1, and on cycle 7 day 1. Samples came from an open-label, multicenter, first-in-human phase I dose-escalation trial of ivuxolimab. Adults with locally advanced or metastatic melanoma, renal cell, hepatocellular, or head and neck squamous cell carcinoma were enrolled in the trial. Before TCR sequencing, CD4+ T cells and CD8+ T cells were sorted from peripheral blood as separate populations. This sequence originates from an adult with an advanced solid tumor such as melanoma, head and neck, liver or kidney cancer. The sequence joins TRBV7-2 to TRBJ1-5, with TRBD1 as a weak D call on 5 bases. Sample: CD4+ or CD8+ T cells sorted from blood, taken in a trial of the OX40 agonist ivuxolimab. The CDR3 protein is CASSRTLVQPQHF. The nucleotide sequence reads TGTGCCAGCAGCCGGACACTTGTTCAGCCCCAGCATTTT.